The 5 T cell receptor beta chains below come from one sample, sequenced in a study of CD8+CD57+ T cells in acquired aplastic anemia. In patients chosen for sequencing, flow cytometry had shown CD8+CD57+ cell expansion. TCR beta VDJ combinations and CDR3 sequences were profiled from genomic DNA. A single record per CDR3 protein comes from TCRdb applying MiXCR to the reads. The sample contains 120,000 or so distinct CDR3 sequences, about 50% of which appear only once. Sequenced input: sorted CD4+, CD8+, or CD8+CD57+ T cells (not recorded which) from PBMCs. These receptors were collected from a human donor with aplastic anemia.

As for this clonotype: It may be a read error: a sequence one base away is much more abundant. The chain joins TRBV5-4 to TRBJ2-7; a weak D match, TRBD2 (7 bases). The CDR3 length is 14 residues. V lost 3 bases and J 6 bases, leaving 16 bases between the germline ends. Germline V gene sequence: CDR1 SGHNT, CDR2 YYREEE (reference sequence). DNA for the CDR3: TGTGCCAGCAGCTCGTGGCGGGGGCCCTCCGAGCAGTACTTC. It translates to CASSSWRGPSEQYF.

The chain couples TRBV20-1 to TRBJ1-2; D perhaps matches TRBD1 (5 bases). Between the trimmed V and J ends, which lost 6 bases and 8 bases, there was a span of 13 bases. Germline CDR1 reads DFQATT; CDR2 reads SNEGSKA (reference sequence). CDR3 length equals 11 residues. CDR3 protein: CSASGFEGYTF. The CDR3 bases are TGCAGTGCCTCAGGGTTCGAGGGCTACACCTTC.

This chain uses TRBV14 with TRBJ2-1; D is undetermined. Trimming took off 4 bases at V and 6 bases at J, with 7 bases between the two ends. The CDR3 loop spans 12 amino acids. Looked up from germline, CDR1 is SGHDN and CDR2 is FVKESK. The CDR3 reads CASSPRRNEQFF. CDR3 nucleotides: TGTGCCAGCAGCCCCCGTCGCAATGAGCAGTTCTTC.

V is TRBV10-3 and J is TRBJ2-1, with D perhaps given as TRBD1 or TRBD2 (5 bases each). Per the germline V gene, CDR1 is ENHRY and CDR2 is SYGVKD. Trimming stripped 2 bases from V and 7 bases from J, with 15 bases between. The CDR3 is made up of 15 amino acids. The CDR3 sequence: CAISETGTAGNEQFF. The CDR3 DNA reads TGTGCCATCAGTGAGACCGGGACCGCAGGGAATGAGCAGTTCTTC.

Ten or more counts support this clonotype. The rearrangement joins TRBV19 to TRBJ1-3, with D tentatively TRBD1 (5 bases). The CDR3 has 18 amino acids. CDR1 LNHDA and CDR2 SQIVND come from the germline V gene (reference sequence). The V gene lost 4 bases and the J gene lost 4 bases, with 23 bases spanning the gap. The CDR3 loop reads CASSTSAKDSDSGNTIYF. Written as DNA, the CDR3 is TGTGCCAGTAGTACGTCGGCCAAAGACAGTGACTCAGGAAACACCATATATTTT. The complete variable domain, with remaining parts taken from reference TRBV19 and TRBJ1-3, reads DGGITQSPKYLFRKEGQNVTLSCEQNLNHDAMYWYRQDPGQGLRLIYYSQIVNDFQKGDIAEGYSVSREKKESFPLTVTSAQKNPTAFYLCASSTSAKDSDSGNTIYFGEGSWLTVV.